Listed here is a single T cell receptor (beta chain). What it binds is unknown. CDR3 length: 13 amino acids. J lost 9 bases, V lost 4 bases, and 6 bases had no gene match. Germline-derived CDR1 and CDR2 are SGHVS and FQNEAQ. Donors were drawn from the approximately 120-subject validation cohort, separate from the 666-subject first cohort. The method was immunoSEQ multiplex PCR; TCRdb's version includes in-frame clones alone and lacks a portion of them. The sample has tens of thousands of clones, roughly 91% seen once. The data were taken from a study of cytomegalovirus exposure and HLA in healthy donors. Study background: A subsequent analysis reported that the 95 to 150 validation repertoires were produced on the same platform that had also been used for the 600 to 700 first-cohort repertoires.

Study-wide findings and caveats: Researchers counted 150 to 200 TCR beta chains as cytomegalovirus-associated. Subsequent analysis showed first-cohort TCR clusters tending to co-occur in some 120 validation repertoires.

This clonotype originated in a man aged 25 to 40 in good health and CMV-seronegative. Sequenced sample: PBMCs. V and J are TRBV7-8 and TRBJ1-1; 9 bases match TRBD1. CDR3 DNA sequence: TGTGCCAGCAGCTCGACCGGGACAGGGAAAGCTTTCTTT. It specifies CASSSTGTGKAFF.